This record looks at one TCR beta chain sequence and its context. Its specificity is not known. With V trimmed by 4 bases and J by 5 bases, 10 bases remained unmatched. The CDR3 length is 15 residues. Germline loops: CDR1 SGHVS, CDR2 FQNEAQ. This sample was taken from a study of siplizumab effects on memory and regulatory T cells. Study-level results: Siplizumab produced a significant reduction in alloreactive sequences that were traceable to unstimulated CD4+ memory cells.

Some clones are missing from TCRdb's copy, which holds only in-frame ones; the method was immunoSEQ multiplex PCR. The sample lists 60,000 or so clones; over 90% were seen once. The V gene is TRBV7-8, the J gene TRBJ1-1, with 7 bases lining up with TRBD1. The sequence was obtained from a human donor in good health. Sample: CD8+ T cells sorted from blood. The CDR3 protein is CASSSDRALWTEAFF. The CDR3 nucleotides read TGTGCCAGCAGCTCCGACAGGGCTCTGTGGACTGAAGCTTTCTTT.